These 29 T cell receptor beta chains were all obtained from the same sample, sequenced in a study of blood T cell repertoires in COVID-19. Profiling relied on immunoSEQ multiplex PCR, and the TCRdb table lists in-frame clones only, not all of them. In the table there are some 240,000 clones, around nine tenths of which are singletons. Sequenced input: peripheral blood. The receptor set was obtained from a woman in her 70s with COVID-19, enrolled during active disease.

The chain recombines TRBV10-3 with TRBJ2-1; a weak D match, TRBD2 (5 bases). V dropped 10 bases and J dropped 6 bases, with 16 bases sitting between them. The CDR3 contains 13 residues. Germline assignment: CDR1 ENHRY and CDR2 SYGVKD. CDR3 sequence: CATTRAAGNEQFF. CDR3 bases: TGTGCCACCACCCGGGCGGCGGGCAATGAGCAGTTCTTC.

This clone was seen only once. The V call is TRBV28, the J call TRBJ2-6; the D is unclear. The germline CDR1 and CDR2 sequences are MDHEN and SYDVKM. CDR3 size: 17 residues. V gave up 10 bases and J gave up 0 bases, with 19 bases separating them. DNA of the CDR3: TGTGCCACCCACGCTTTAAGACGGAGCTCTGGGGCCAACGTCCTGACTTTC. Translated, it gives CATHALRRSSGANVLTF.

The chain joins TRBV18 to TRBJ1-6; 8 bases fit TRBD1. The J segment lost 2 bases and the V segment lost 5 bases, leaving 8 bases of the junction unmatched. This CDR3 has 17 residues. CDR1 KGHSH and CDR2 LQKENI come from the germline V gene. CDR3 sequence reads: CASSTNDRGTYNSPLHF. CDR3 DNA: TGTGCCAGCTCAACCAATGACAGGGGAACCTATAATTCACCCCTCCACTTT.

This chain links TRBV29-1 with TRBJ2-1; 12 nucleotides align to TRBD2. The CDR3 runs to 13 residues. Germline V gene lookup returns CDR1 SQVTM and CDR2 ANQGSEA. Trimming at V came to 4 bases and at J to 5 bases, leaving 0 bases not matched to a gene. CDR3 region: CSVGLAGDNEQFF. The DNA of the CDR3 is TGCAGCGTTGGACTAGCGGGAGACAATGAGCAGTTCTTC.

The gene calls are TRBV19 and TRBJ2-1, with 10 bases fitting TRBD2. J lost 7 bases, V lost 6 bases, and 6 bases had no gene match. The germline V gene encodes CDR1 LNHDA and CDR2 SQIVND (reference sequence). The CDR3 is made up of 14 amino acids. The CDR3 sequence: CASSKTSGSNEQFF. The CDR3 DNA reads as TGTGCCAGTAGCAAGACTAGCGGGTCGAATGAGCAGTTCTTC.

The gene calls are TRBV4-2 and TRBJ1-1; a possible D gene is TRBD1 (5 bases). V lost 3 bases and J 1 base, leaving 18 bases between the germline ends. The CDR3 spans 17 residues. Per germline, CDR1 LGHNA and CDR2 YNFKEQ. This CDR3 is CASSHRRIPQGNTEAFF. The CDR3 region has the DNA TGTGCCAGCAGCCACCGAAGGATACCGCAGGGGAACACTGAAGCTTTCTTT.

This chain links TRBV6-2 or TRBV6-3 with TRBJ1-1, with a tentative D call TRBD1 (5 bases). From germline, CDR1 is MNHEY and CDR2 SVGEGT. Trimming removed 0 bases from V and 4 bases from J, with 12 bases in between. There are 15 residues in the CDR3. Written as DNA, the CDR3 is TGTGCCAGCAGTTACTCCGGGGGATGGGGCACTGAAGCTTTCTTT. Translation: CASSYSGGWGTEAFF.

V and J are TRBV5-1 and TRBJ2-3; TRBD2 matches at 7 bases. J gave up 0 bases and V 0 bases, and 4 bases lay outside the gene matches. CDR3 length: 16 amino acids. Germline values: CDR1 SGHRS, CDR2 YFSETQ. CDR3: CASSLGREVSTDTQYF. The DNA of the CDR3 is TGCGCCAGCAGCTTGGGACGGGAGGTTAGCACAGATACGCAGTATTTT.

V is TRBV28 and J is TRBJ2-7; D is unclear. Germline lookup yields CDR1 MDHEN and CDR2 SYDVKM. The CDR3 contains 13 residues. The V gene lost 8 bases and the J gene lost 1 base, with 12 bases spanning the gap. DNA for the CDR3: TGTGCCAGCTCGAATGGGCGTTCCTACGAGCAGTACTTC. It encodes CASSNGRSYEQYF.

A few counts support this clone. This sequence joins TRBV19 and TRBJ2-5; 8 bases are a match to TRBD1. Germline trimming cut 7 bases from V and 5 bases from J; bases unmatched to any gene: 6. CDR1 is LNHDA, CDR2 SQIVND, per germline (reference sequence). CDR3 length: 13 amino acids. CDR3 in DNA: TGTGCCAGTAACCAGGGGGCGGAGGAGACCCAGTACTTC. Its translation: CASNQGAEETQYF. The whole variable domain, remainder taken from reference TRBV19 and TRBJ2-5, is DGGITQSPKYLFRKEGQNVTLSCEQNLNHDAMYWYRQDPGQGLRLIYYSQIVNDFQKGDIAEGYSVSREKKESFPLTVTSAQKNPTAFYLCASNQGAEETQYFGPGTRLLVL.

This clone was seen just once. The chain is built from TRBV7-9 and TRBJ2-7; 10 positions match TRBD1. The germline V gene has CDR1 SEHNR and CDR2 FQNEAQ (reference sequence). J gave up 5 bases and V 5 bases, and 9 bases lay outside the gene matches. The CDR3 length is 15 residues. The CDR3 DNA reads TGTGCCAGCAGCCCCTACCCGACAGGGGGCGACGAGCAGTACTTC. Translation: CASSPYPTGGDEQYF. The full variable domain, in which reference TRBV7-9 and TRBJ2-7 provide the parts outside the CDR3, is DTGVSQNPRHKITKRGQNVTFRCDPISEHNRLYWYRQTLGQGPEFLTYFQNEAQLEKSRLLSDRFSAERPKGSFSTLEIQRTEQGDSAMYLCASSPYPTGGDEQYFGPGTRLTVT.

This sequence joins TRBV9 and TRBJ2-7; the D gene is possibly TRBD2 (6 bases). Germline lookup yields CDR1 SGDLS and CDR2 YYNGEE. V gave up 4 bases and J gave up 0 bases, with 14 bases separating them. The CDR3 is 15 residues long. This CDR3 is CASSPWGGSSYEQYF. The CDR3 nucleotides are TGTGCCAGCAGCCCTTGGGGAGGATCCTCCTACGAGCAGTACTTC.

The chain employs TRBV11-3 and TRBJ2-1, with 10 bases matching TRBD1. Germline CDR1 SGHNT, CDR2 YENEEA. The J segment lost 2 bases and the V segment lost 5 bases, leaving 0 bases of the junction unmatched. The CDR3 runs to 14 residues. This chain's CDR3 is CASSGQGAYNEQFF. The CDR3 region has the DNA TGTGCCAGCAGCGGACAGGGGGCCTACAATGAGCAGTTCTTC.

The CDR3 loop is CSASNQGGENIQYF. Here the CDR3 DNA reads TGCAGTGCTAGTAACCAGGGTGGCGAAAACATTCAGTACTTC. The chain has TRBV20-1 and TRBJ2-4; D perhaps matches TRBD1 (5 bases). V was cut by 3 bases and J by 5 bases, with 14 bases left in between. CDR1 and CDR2 (germline): DFQATT, SNEGSKA (reference sequence). The CDR3 runs to 14 residues.

The chain uses TRBV6-1 and TRBJ1-2; 8 positions agree with TRBD1. The ends lost 4 bases at V and 4 bases at J; junction bases unmatched: 11. Germline V lookup: CDR1 MNHNS, CDR2 SASEGT. This CDR3 spans 16 amino acids. The CDR3 nucleotides are TGTGCCAGCAGTGGCGGGACAGGTCTTCTAGTCTATGGCTACACCTTC. Protein product: CASSGGTGLLVYGYTF.

The chain combines TRBV10-3 with TRBJ1-1; D not certain. Germline V gene sequence: CDR1 ENHRY, CDR2 SYGVKD. With 7 bases removed from V and 0 bases from J, the gap between germline ends came to 15 bases. This CDR3 has 15 residues. CDR3 coding DNA: TGTGCCATCACGCGGGCGGGGATCATGAACACTGAAGCTTTCTTT. Protein product: CAITRAGIMNTEAFF.

The chain has TRBV2 and TRBJ2-5, with TRBD2 identical over 9 bases. The CDR3 is 16 residues long. The V gene's germline CDR1 is SNHLY and CDR2 FYNNEI. With V trimmed by 2 bases and J by 5 bases, 9 bases remained unmatched. The CDR3 region is CASSENLLAGWETQYF. The CDR3 nucleotides read TGTGCCAGCAGTGAAAATCTCCTAGCGGGATGGGAGACCCAGTACTTC.

The chain joins TRBV15 to TRBJ1-5; maybe TRBD1 (5 bases). The V and J ends lost 1 base and 3 bases respectively, with 13 bases between them. The CDR3 has 16 residues. Germline CDR1 is LNHNV and CDR2 is YYDKDF (reference sequence). In nucleotides, the CDR3 is TGTGCCACCAGCAGAGGTGAAGGGGATATCAATCAGCCCCAGCATTTT. This sequence encodes CATSRGEGDINQPQHF. Full variable domain (outside the CDR3, taken from reference TRBV15 and TRBJ1-5): DAMVIQNPRYQVTQFGKPVTLSCSQTLNHNVMYWYQQKSSQAPKLLFHYYDKDFNNEADTPDNFQSRRPNTSFCFLDIRSPGLGDTAMYLCATSRGEGDINQPQHFGDGTRLSIL.

The rearrangement joins TRBV5-5 to TRBJ1-4, with D perhaps TRBD1 (5 bases). With 0 bases removed from V and 4 bases from J, the gap between germline ends came to 10 bases. Germline V gene lookup returns CDR1 SGHKS and CDR2 YYEKEE (reference sequence). The CDR3 is 15 residues long. The CDR3 region is CASSLDAGYNEKLFF. CDR3 bases: TGTGCCAGCAGCTTGGACGCAGGGTATAATGAAAAACTGTTTTTT. The full variable domain, rest sourced from reference TRBV5-5 and TRBJ1-4, is DAGVTQSPTHLIKTRGQQVTLRCSPISGHKSVSWYQQVLGQGPQFIFQYYEKEERGRGNFPDRFSARQFPNYSSELNVNALLLGDSALYLCASSLDAGYNEKLFFGSGTQLSVL.

The V gene is TRBV6-5, the J gene TRBJ2-1; TRBD1 agrees at 7 bases. Germline CDR1 and CDR2: MNHEY and SVGAGI. The V segment lost 3 bases and the J segment 3 bases; nucleotides outside the gene matches: 5. This CDR3 has 15 amino acids. The CDR3 DNA is TGTGCCAGCAGTTATAACAGACAGGGCTACAATGAGCAGTTCTTC. Encoded protein: CASSYNRQGYNEQFF.

CDR3: CASSLFGLYSDTQYF. The CDR3 nucleotides read TGTGCCAGCAGCCTTTTTGGACTATATTCAGATACGCAGTATTTT. The chain links TRBV27 to TRBJ2-3; a possible D gene is TRBD2 (6 bases). Trimming cost V 6 bases and J 4 bases, with 17 bases left between them. There are 15 residues in the CDR3. CDR1 and CDR2 (germline): MNHEY, SMNVEV (reference sequence).

The CDR3 loop is CASSYSGGEGTEAFF. CDR3 DNA: TGTGCCAGCAGTTACTCGGGAGGGGAGGGGACTGAAGCTTTCTTT. The rearrangement links TRBV6-5 to TRBJ1-1; maybe TRBD1 (5 bases). The V gene's germline CDR1 is MNHEY and CDR2 SVGAGI. The CDR3 has 15 amino acids. The V end lost 0 bases, the J end lost 5 bases, and 13 bases lay between the germline ends.

V gene TRBV6-5 combines with J gene TRBJ2-7; 13 positions match TRBD2. The trim removed 10 bases at V and 6 bases at J, leaving 6 bases unmatched. The CDR3 contains 13 residues. CDR1 and CDR2 from the germline V gene are MNHEY and SVGAGI. For the CDR3, the DNA is TGTGCCACACGGGGGACTAGCGGGACCGAGCAGTACTTC. Translated, it gives CATRGTSGTEQYF.

There are a few counts of this clone. The chain uses TRBV5-6 and TRBJ1-2, with D possibly matching TRBD1 (6 bases). The germline V gene encodes CDR1 SGHDT and CDR2 YYEEEE. V was cut by 4 bases and J by 8 bases, with 9 bases left in between. This CDR3 comprises 11 residues. DNA of the CDR3: TGTGCCAGCAGCCGGGACATCGGCTACACCTTC. Translating gives CASSRDIGYTF.

The J gene is TRBJ1-2, the V gene TRBV27; possible D gene TRBD1, 6 bases. Germline-derived CDR1 and CDR2 are MNHEY and SMNVEV (reference sequence). CDR3 size: 13 residues. V lost 5 bases to trimming and J lost 9 bases, with 16 bases between them. The CDR3 DNA reads TGTGCCAGCAGTGCACAGGGAGGGCCGCGCTACACCTTC. Protein product: CASSAQGGPRYTF.

The CDR3 DNA reads as TGTGCCACCAGTGGGCAGGGGGAAGGGACCCAGTACTTC. Protein product: CATSGQGEGTQYF. The chain uses TRBV24-1 and TRBJ2-5; 7 positions match TRBD1. Germline lookup yields CDR1 KGHDR and CDR2 SFDVKD. Unmatched junction bases numbered 6, after V lost 5 bases and J lost 7 bases. This CDR3 region has 13 residues.

The chain links TRBV6-5 to TRBJ1-2; TRBD1 might be the D (5 bases). With 5 bases removed from V and 3 bases from J, the gap between germline ends came to 16 bases. Germline CDR1 is MNHEY and CDR2 is SVGAGI. The CDR3 consists of 15 residues. In DNA form, the CDR3 reads TGTGCCAGCAGTCCGGGGGGGAGACCCGACTATGGCTACACCTTC. Encoded protein: CASSPGGRPDYGYTF.

This rearrangement joins TRBV7-9 to TRBJ1-2; TRBD1 agrees at 9 bases. CDR1 SEHNR and CDR2 FQNEAQ come from the germline V gene (reference sequence). This CDR3 has 13 amino acids. Trimming cost V 4 bases and J 8 bases; bases outside gene matches: 5. The CDR3 DNA reads TGTGCCAGCAGCTATACAGGGGGCAGCGGCTACACCTTC. This encodes CASSYTGGSGYTF.

J is TRBJ1-6 and V is TRBV6-5, with D possibly TRBD1 on 6 matching bases. V was pared by 1 base and J by 8 bases, with 12 bases between. Germline V gene lookup returns CDR1 MNHEY and CDR2 SVGAGI. This CDR3 has 15 residues. This CDR3 reads CASSYYREGDSPLHF. In DNA form, the CDR3 reads TGTGCCAGCAGTTACTACAGGGAAGGTGATTCACCCCTCCACTTT.